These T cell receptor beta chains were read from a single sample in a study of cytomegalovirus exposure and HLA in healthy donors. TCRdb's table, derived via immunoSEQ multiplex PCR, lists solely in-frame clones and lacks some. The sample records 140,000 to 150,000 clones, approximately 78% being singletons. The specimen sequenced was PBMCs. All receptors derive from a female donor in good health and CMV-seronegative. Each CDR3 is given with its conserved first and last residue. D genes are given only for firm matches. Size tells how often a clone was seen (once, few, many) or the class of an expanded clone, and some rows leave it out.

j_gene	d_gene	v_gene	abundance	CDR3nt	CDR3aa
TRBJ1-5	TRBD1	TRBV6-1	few	TGTGCCAGCAGGGAGACAGGGTTAGTCCATCAGCCCCAGCATTTT	CASRETGLVHQPQHF
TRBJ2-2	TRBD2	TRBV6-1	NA	TGTGCCAGCAGTCGGACTAGCGACGGGGAGCTGTTTTTT	CASSRTSDGELFF
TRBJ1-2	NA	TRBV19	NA	TGTGCCAGTACCTTCCGGAGCAATGATGGCTACACCTTC	CASTFRSNDGYTF
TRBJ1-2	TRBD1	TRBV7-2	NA	TGTGCCAGCAGCGCCCCCGGGACAGGGGATGGCTACACCTTC	CASSAPGTGDGYTF
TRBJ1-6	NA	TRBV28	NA	TGTGCCAGCAGTTCCCGACAGACTAATTCACCCCTCCACTTT	CASSSRQTNSPLHF
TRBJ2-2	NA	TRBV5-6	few	TGTGCCAGCAGCGCTTTGGGCCTACGTGGCACCGGGGAGCTGTTTTTT	CASSALGLRGTGELFF
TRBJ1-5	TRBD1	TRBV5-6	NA	TGTGCCAGCAGCTTGGGACAGGGTCGAAAGCAGCCCCAGCATTTT	CASSLGQGRKQPQHF
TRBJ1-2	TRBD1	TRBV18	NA	TGTGCCAGCTCACCAAGCCTGACAGGGTCGGGTGGCTACACCTTC	CASSPSLTGSGGYTF
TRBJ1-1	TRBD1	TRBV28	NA	TGTGCCAGCAGTACCCCCTGGGACAGCCCGAACACTGAAGCTTTCTTT	CASSTPWDSPNTEAFF
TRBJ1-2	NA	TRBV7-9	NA	TGTTCCAGCAGCTTAGCGGAGGGAGTAGACTATGGCTACACCTTC	CSSSLAEGVDYGYTF
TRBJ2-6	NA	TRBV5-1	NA	TGCGCCAGCACCCAGGGCTTCGGGGCCAACGTCCTGACTTTC	CASTQGFGANVLTF
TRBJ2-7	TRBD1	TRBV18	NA	TGTGCCAGCTCACCACTGACAGGGGGCGACGAGCAGTACTTC	CASSPLTGGDEQYF
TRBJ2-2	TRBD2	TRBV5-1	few	TGCGCCAGCAGCTTACTAGCGGGAGTTAGTAACGGGGAGCTGTTTTTT	CASSLLAGVSNGELFF
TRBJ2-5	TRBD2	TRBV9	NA	TGTGCCAGCAGCGTAGGGCTAGCGGGGGGGCCATGGGAGACCCAGTACTTC	CASSVGLAGGPWETQYF
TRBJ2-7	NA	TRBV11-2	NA	TGTGCCAGCAGCTTAGAGGGACAAACCTACGAGCAGTACTTC	CASSLEGQTYEQYF
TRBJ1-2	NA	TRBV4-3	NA	TGCGCCAGCAGCCAAGATCGCGGAGGGATATTGTCCTACAATTATGGCTACACCTTC	CASSQDRGGILSYNYGYTF
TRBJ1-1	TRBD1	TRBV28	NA	TGTGCCAGCAGTTTAACCCCGGGACAGACTGAAGCTTTCTTT	CASSLTPGQTEAFF
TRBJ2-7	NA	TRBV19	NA	TGTGCCAGTAGTATGACACAGGGCTCCTACGAGCAGTACTTC	CASSMTQGSYEQYF
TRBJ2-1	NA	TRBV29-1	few	TGCAGCGTTGAAGGGCCAGGGATCAATGAGCAGTTCTTC	CSVEGPGINEQFF
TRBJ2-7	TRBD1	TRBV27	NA	TGTGCCAGCAGCGGGACAGGGGGCTTCTACGAGCAGTACTTC	CASSGTGGFYEQYF
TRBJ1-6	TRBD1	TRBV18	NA	TGTGCCAGCTCACTGACGACAGGGGTGGATTCACCCCTCCACTTT	CASSLTTGVDSPLHF
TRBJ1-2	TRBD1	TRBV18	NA	TGTGCCAGCTCACCGGACAGGGTCGGCTATGGCTACACCTTC	CASSPDRVGYGYTF
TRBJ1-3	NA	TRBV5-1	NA	TGCGCCAGCAGCTCCGGGGGGAGCTCTGGAAACACCATATATTTT	CASSSGGSSGNTIYF
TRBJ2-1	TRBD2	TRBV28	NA	TGTGCCAGCAGTTTACGAAGGTTGACTAGCGGGGCGAACAATGAGCAGTTCTTC	CASSLRRLTSGANNEQFF
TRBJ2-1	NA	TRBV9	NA	TGTGCCAGCAGCGCCGTATGGACTATTGGGAGGAATGAGCAGTTCTTC	CASSAVWTIGRNEQFF
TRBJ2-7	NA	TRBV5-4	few	TGTGCCAGCAGCTTGACGGGTCCTAGCTCCTACGAGCAGTACTTC	CASSLTGPSSYEQYF
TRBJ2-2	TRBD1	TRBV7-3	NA	TGTGCCAGCAGCTTAACAGCCTGGACAGGTTCCAAATCTGGGGAGCTGTTTTTT	CASSLTAWTGSKSGELFF
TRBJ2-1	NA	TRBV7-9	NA	TGTTCCAGCAGCGCATACCCGGACTCGTCACTAAATGAGCAGTTCTTC	CSSSAYPDSSLNEQFF
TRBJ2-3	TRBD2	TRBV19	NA	TGTGCCAGTAGTTTGGGACTAGCGGGCACAGATACGCAGTATTTT	CASSLGLAGTDTQYF
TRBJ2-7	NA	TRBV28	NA	TGTGCCAGCAGTTTACGGTTCCCCTACGAGCAGTACTTC	CASSLRFPYEQYF
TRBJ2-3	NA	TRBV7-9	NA	TGTGCCAGCAGCCCGGAGTACACAGATACGCAGTATTTT	CASSPEYTDTQYF
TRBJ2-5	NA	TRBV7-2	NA	TGTGCCAGCAGCTTAGTAGCGGCAATCTTAGAGACCCAGTACTTC	CASSLVAAILETQYF
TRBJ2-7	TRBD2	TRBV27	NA	TGTGCCAGCAGACCTAGCGGGAGATACGAGCAGTACTTC	CASRPSGRYEQYF
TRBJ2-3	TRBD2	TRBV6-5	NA	TGTGCCAGCAGTTACGGGGGGGGCACAGATACGCAGTATTTT	CASSYGGGTDTQYF
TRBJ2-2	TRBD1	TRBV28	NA	TGTGCCAGCAGTGGTATCGGGACAGTTAACACCGGGGAGCTGTTTTTT	CASSGIGTVNTGELFF
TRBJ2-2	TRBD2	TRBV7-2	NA	TGTGCCAGCAGGCGGGGGGCAACCGGGGAGCTGTTTTTT	CASRRGATGELFF
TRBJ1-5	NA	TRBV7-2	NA	TGTGCCAGCAGCACTTATAATCGGCCCCAGCATTTT	CASSTYNRPQHF
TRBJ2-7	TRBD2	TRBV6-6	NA	TGTGCCAGCAGTTTCCTAGCGGGGGAATCCTACGAGCAGTACTTC	CASSFLAGESYEQYF
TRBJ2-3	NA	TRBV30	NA	TGTGCCTGGTCCGACTACACAGATACGCAGTATTTT	CAWSDYTDTQYF
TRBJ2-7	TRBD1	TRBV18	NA	TGTGCCAGCTCACCTCGGACAGGGCTTTCCTACGAGCAGTACTTC	CASSPRTGLSYEQYF
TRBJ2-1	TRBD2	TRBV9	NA	TGTGCCAGCAGCACCCGGACTAGGGGTGAGCAGTTCTTC	CASSTRTRGEQFF
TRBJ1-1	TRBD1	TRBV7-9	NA	TGTGCCGCACGTGATGGACAGGGGGCTTCTGAAGCTTTCTTT	CAARDGQGASEAFF
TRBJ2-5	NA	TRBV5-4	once	TGTGCCAGCAGCCCCCGTAGCGCAGAGACCCAGTACTTC	CASSPRSAETQYF
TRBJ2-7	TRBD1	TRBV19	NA	TGTGCCAGTAGTCCCTCCGGACAGGTTGGCTCCTACGAGCAGTACTTC	CASSPSGQVGSYEQYF
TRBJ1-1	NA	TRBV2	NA	TGTGCCAGCAGTGTGACCGGGGGAATAGGGAACCCTGAAGCTTTCTTT	CASSVTGGIGNPEAFF
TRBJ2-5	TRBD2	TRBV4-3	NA	TGCGCCAGCAGCCAAGAAGCACTAGCGGGGGGGCAAGAGACCCAGTACTTC	CASSQEALAGGQETQYF
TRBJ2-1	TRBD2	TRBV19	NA	TGTGCCAGTAGTCGACGGACTAGCGGGAGGGCCTATGAGCAGTTCTTC	CASSRRTSGRAYEQFF
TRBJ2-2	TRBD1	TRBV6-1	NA	TGTGCCAGCAGTGAAGTCGCAGGGGGCTGGGCCGGGGAGCTGTTTTTT	CASSEVAGGWAGELFF